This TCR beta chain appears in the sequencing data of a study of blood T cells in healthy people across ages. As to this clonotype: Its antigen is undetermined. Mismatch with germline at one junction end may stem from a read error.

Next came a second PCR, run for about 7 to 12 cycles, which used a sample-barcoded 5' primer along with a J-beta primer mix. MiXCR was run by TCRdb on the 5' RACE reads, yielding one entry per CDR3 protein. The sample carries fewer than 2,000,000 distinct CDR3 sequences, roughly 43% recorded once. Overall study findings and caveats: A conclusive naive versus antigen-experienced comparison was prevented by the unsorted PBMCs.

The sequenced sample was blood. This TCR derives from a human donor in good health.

DNA for the CDR3: TGTGCCAGCAGTTTAGCGGCAGGGTATACTTACGAGCAGTACTTC. Amino acids: CASSLAAGYTYEQYF. The chain recombines TRBV7-9 with TRBJ2-4; a possible D gene is TRBD2 (6 bases). The DNA end is a closer match to TRBJ2-7, so the J assignment may be wrong. The CDR3 runs to 15 residues. Germline V gives CDR1 SEHNR, CDR2 FQNEAQ (reference sequence).